The source of this TCR beta chain is a study of vaccination and CD4 T cells after COVID-19. Across the whole study: The post-COVID sampling time was a median roughly 100 days after diagnosis, ranging from 35 to 161. Post-vaccine sample collection happened at a median of about 72 days after dose two, ranging 14 to 241.

Treatment in this sample: approximately nine-day PBMC culture with coronavirus spike peptide pools or control peptides (ViraFEST assay). ViraFEST expanded antigen-specific T cells with peptide pools, then sequenced TCRs. Sequencing of cultured CD4+ T cell DNA used the Oncomine TCR Beta short-read assay. In this case, cultured CD4+ T cells provided the extracted genomic DNA. Each CDR3 protein is one row after TCRdb ran MiXCR on the PCR reads. There are approximately 21,000 distinct CDR3 sequences in the sample; over 50% occur only once, and around 17% lies in the top ten. V was shortened by 3 bases and J by 3 bases, with 3 bases between the two germline ends. CDR3 length: 12 amino acids. Looked up from germline, CDR1 is LNHDA and CDR2 is SQIVND (reference sequence). This clonotype was seen only a few times. Its cognate antigen is unknown.

Sequencing used CD4+ T cells from blood, cultured in vitro. This sequence originates from a human donor who had recovered from COVID-19. The chain recombines TRBV19 with TRBJ1-3; no reliable D call. CDR3 sequence (DNA): TGTGCCAGTAGTATCCTTGGAAACACCATATATTTT. Amino acids: CASSILGNTIYF.